Below, 30 T cell receptor beta chains from the same sample are listed, as sequenced in a study of T cell repertoires in cytomegalovirus infection. Each CDR3 protein gets one entry after TCRdb re-called the reads with MiXCR. The sample has some 450,000 distinct CDR3 sequences, approximately 30% seen once. Sequencing was done on a sample of PBMCs. The source of these receptors is a human donor in good health (CMV status not recorded). Some clones in this sample may be carry-over from other donors' samples.

This clonotype showed up just once. The CDR3 bases are TGCGCCAGCAGCTTGATTTCGGTTGGGGGAACCGGGAACACTGAAGCTTTCTTT. Protein product: CASSLISVGGTGNTEAFF. The rearrangement joins TRBV5-1 to TRBJ1-1, with TRBD1 as a possible D gene (5 bases). CDR3 length: 18 residues. Trimming shortened V by 1 base and J by 1 base, and 20 bases separated the two germline ends. CDR1 and CDR2 (germline): SGHRS, YFSETQ.

For this clonotype: At one of its ends the junction is not consistent with the germline gene, which may arise from a read error. This sequence joins TRBV29-1 and TRBJ1-1; D is unresolved. Germline V lookup: CDR1 SQVTM, CDR2 ANQGSEA. The CDR3 length is 14 residues. CDR3 residues: CSVEGPRSNTEAFF. CDR3 bases: TGCAGCGTAGAAGGACCCCGGTCGAACACTGAAGCTTTCTTT.

The chain carries TRBV7-2 and TRBJ2-3, with D uncertain. The germline V and J ends were trimmed by 5 bases and 6 bases, with 12 bases remaining between them. The CDR3 is made up of 13 amino acids. CDR1 is SGHTA and CDR2 is FQGNSA in the germline V gene. The CDR3 DNA reads as TGTGCCAGCAGCCCCTTCACGGTGGATACGCAGTATTTT. Its translation: CASSPFTVDTQYF.

This clonotype was found a few times. The chain uses TRBV5-5 and TRBJ2-3; 8 positions agree with TRBD2. Per the germline V gene, CDR1 is SGHKS and CDR2 is YYEKEE (reference sequence). Trimming took 4 bases from V and 4 from J; bases not matched to a gene: 8. There are 15 residues in the CDR3. The CDR3 reads CASSRGASGSDTQYF. The CDR3 DNA follows: TGTGCCAGCAGCCGAGGGGCTAGCGGGTCAGATACGCAGTATTTT.

CDR3 sequence reads: CASSYRSGASWENIQYF. CDR3 DNA: TGTGCCAGCAGTTATAGGAGCGGGGCGTCTTGGGAAAACATTCAGTACTTC. The chain uses TRBV6-5 and TRBJ2-4; 7 bases are a match to TRBD2. The CDR3 spans 17 residues. The V and J ends lost 3 bases and 5 bases, in that order; junction bases with no gene match: 13. Germline CDR1 and CDR2: MNHEY and SVGAGI.

This chain connects TRBV6-6 to TRBJ2-7; the D gene is possibly TRBD1 (6 bases). V lost 6 bases and J 4 bases, leaving 10 bases between the germline ends. Germline lookup yields CDR1 MNHNY and CDR2 SVGAGI (reference sequence). CDR3 size: 12 residues. The CDR3 spells CASRPTGYEQYF. The CDR3 bases are TGTGCCAGCAGACCTACAGGGTACGAGCAGTACTTC.

The sample holds many counts of this clonotype. V and J are TRBV19 and TRBJ2-1; 12 bases line up with TRBD2. Per germline, CDR1 LNHDA and CDR2 SQIVND (reference sequence). The V gene end was trimmed by 5 bases and the J gene end by 2 bases; junction bases not matched to a gene: 7. The CDR3 totals 17 residues. CDR3 DNA: TGTGCCAGTAGTCCACGACTAGCGGGGGATCCCTACAATGAGCAGTTCTTC. It translates to CASSPRLAGDPYNEQFF.

The chain combines TRBV19 with TRBJ2-2, with D perhaps TRBD1 (5 bases). The ends were cut back, 7 bases at V and 7 bases at J, with 16 bases in the middle. This CDR3 has 14 amino acids. Looked up from germline, CDR1 is LNHDA and CDR2 is SQIVND (reference sequence). This CDR3 is CASIRQGNDGELFF. CDR3 DNA sequence: TGTGCCAGTATCCGCCAGGGTAATGACGGGGAGCTGTTTTTT.

The J gene is TRBJ1-5, the V gene TRBV28; no clear D. In germline, CDR1 is MDHEN, CDR2 SYDVKM. The CDR3 contains 17 residues. Trimming removed 6 bases at V and 4 bases at J, with 22 bases between. CDR3 protein: CASRQWASGGWNQPQHF. CDR3 bases: TGTGCCAGCAGGCAATGGGCGTCGGGAGGGTGGAATCAGCCCCAGCATTTT.

This clonotype turned up a few times. J is TRBJ1-4 and V is TRBV29-1; D is ambiguous. The CDR3 length is 13 residues. Germline values: CDR1 SQVTM, CDR2 ANQGSEA. The V end lost 2 bases, the J end lost 5 bases, and 9 bases lay between the germline ends. In DNA form, the CDR3 reads TGCAGCGTTGAAAAACAGCAAAATGAAAAACTGTTTTTT. Its protein is CSVEKQQNEKLFF.

The genes are TRBV24-1 and TRBJ2-6; D unclear. Trimming shortened V by 6 bases and J by 2 bases, and 10 bases separated the two germline ends. CDR1 and CDR2 from the germline V gene are KGHDR and SFDVKD. The CDR3 is 15 residues long. CDR3 coding DNA: TGTGCCACCAGTTCTTTCACAGCTGGGGCCAACGTCCTGACTTTC. Translating it yields CATSSFTAGANVLTF.

This chain connects TRBV20-1 to TRBJ2-7; 8 bases map to TRBD1. The CDR3 spans 14 residues. Germline assignment: CDR1 DFQATT and CDR2 SNEGSKA (reference sequence). J was trimmed by 5 bases and V by 7 bases; bases with no gene match: 13. The CDR3 loop is CSVNLPGQGHEQYF. In DNA, the CDR3 is TGCAGTGTTAACTTACCAGGACAGGGCCACGAGCAGTACTTC.

In nucleotides, the CDR3 is TGTGCCAGCAGTCCTCGGGACGGAGGCTACGAGCAGTACTTC. This translates into CASSPRDGGYEQYF. The J gene is TRBJ2-7, the V gene TRBV12-3 or TRBV12-4; tentatively, D is TRBD1 or TRBD2 (5 bases each). V was pared by 5 bases and J by 3 bases, with 14 bases between. The CDR3 spans 14 residues.

There are a few counts of this clonotype. This chain joins TRBV3-1 and TRBJ1-2; TRBD1 aligns across 9 bases. CDR1 and CDR2 (germline): LGHDT, YNNKEL (reference sequence). This CDR3 region has 18 residues. The trim removed 4 bases at V and 2 bases at J, leaving 14 bases unmatched. CDR3: CASSPHPGEQGANYGYTF. The CDR3 DNA sequence: TGTGCCAGCAGCCCCCACCCCGGGGAACAGGGGGCCAACTATGGCTACACCTTC.

V usage is TRBV12-3 or TRBV12-4 and J usage is TRBJ2-3; D may be TRBD2 (5 bases). Trimming cost V 5 bases and J 5 bases, with 14 bases left between them. CDR3 size: 14 residues. This CDR3 reads CASSQPRGEDTQYF. DNA of the CDR3: TGTGCCAGCAGTCAACCACGGGGTGAAGATACGCAGTATTTT.

Points on this clonotype: This clone may be a read error of a much larger clone one base away. Here the CDR3 omits its conserved ending phenylalanine or tryptophan, so a read error is the likely source. The V gene is TRBV7-6, the J gene TRBJ2-4, with 13 bases that match TRBD2. The CDR3 spans 17 residues. After removal of 5 bases from V and 0 bases from J, the junction contained 4 bases not matched to a gene. Germline CDR1 SGHVS, CDR2 FNYEAQ. The CDR3 protein is CASSPGTSGVAKNIQYL. The CDR3 region has the DNA TGTGCCAGCAGCCCGGGGACTAGCGGGGTAGCCAAAAACATTCAGTACTTA.

V gene TRBV11-2 combines with J gene TRBJ1-5, with D unclear. This CDR3 comprises 13 residues. V lost 1 base and J 9 bases, leaving 10 bases between the germline ends. In germline, CDR1 is SGHAT, CDR2 FQNNGV. CDR3 loop: CASSLALGRPQHF. In DNA, the CDR3 is TGTGCCAGCAGCTTAGCTCTGGGTCGGCCCCAGCATTTT.

The V call is TRBV29-1, the J call TRBJ2-7; no reliable D call. CDR1 and CDR2 from the germline V gene are SQVTM and ANQGSEA. The CDR3 runs 12 residues. The V end lost 4 bases, the J end lost 2 bases, and 9 bases lay between the germline ends. As DNA, the CDR3 is TGCAGCGTTGGGGCCGGTACCTACGAGCAGTACTTC. Amino acids: CSVGAGTYEQYF.

J is TRBJ1-1 and V is TRBV20-1; 10 bases agree with TRBD1. The CDR3 is made up of 15 amino acids. After removal of 1 base from V and 2 bases from J, the junction contained 4 bases not matched to a gene. CDR1 is DFQATT, CDR2 SNEGSKA, per germline (reference sequence). CDR3 nucleotide sequence: TGCAGTGCTAGAGTCCGGACAGGGGGTAACACTGAAGCTTTCTTT. Encoded protein: CSARVRTGGNTEAFF.

This clonotype was picked up a small number of times. This chain uses TRBV6-6 with TRBJ1-2; no definite D call. This CDR3 is built from 16 residues. Germline values: CDR1 MNHNY, CDR2 SVGAGI (reference sequence). Trimming stripped 2 bases from V and 6 bases from J, with 19 bases between. The CDR3 here is CASSYPAKLGNDGYTF. CDR3 coding DNA: TGTGCCAGCAGTTACCCTGCGAAGTTGGGGAACGATGGCTACACCTTC.

This clonotype was detected ten times or more. The chain carries TRBV4-2 and TRBJ2-2; TRBD2 agrees at 8 bases. From germline, CDR1 is LGHNA and CDR2 YNFKEQ. The CDR3 is made up of 17 amino acids. The ends lost 0 bases at V and 4 bases at J; junction bases unmatched: 7. The CDR3 bases are TGTGCCAGCAGCCAAGATGGGACTAGTGCGAGCACCGGGGAGCTGTTTTTT. It yields the protein CASSQDGTSASTGELFF.

This clonotype showed up just a few times. The chain uses TRBV6-1 and TRBJ1-2; 7 bases fit TRBD1. With V trimmed by 6 bases and J by 0 bases, 7 bases remained unmatched. CDR1 is MNHNS and CDR2 is SASEGT in the germline V gene. This CDR3 spans 15 amino acids. CDR3 region: CASRSTGVANYGYTF. CDR3 DNA: TGTGCCAGCAGGTCCACAGGGGTCGCTAACTATGGCTACACCTTC.

On this clonotype itself: An end of the junction does not agree with germline; a read error may underlie this. The chain couples TRBV7-9 to TRBJ1-5; no clear D. Germline assignment: CDR1 SEHNR and CDR2 FQNEAQ (reference sequence). There are 13 residues in the CDR3. CDR3 in amino acids: CSSSLDGVQPQHF. The CDR3 region has the DNA TGTTCCAGCAGCTTAGACGGAGTTCAGCCCCAGCATTTT.

In this sample, this clonotype turned up many times. This chain joins TRBV7-6 and TRBJ1-1, with D unclear. The CDR3 runs to 15 residues. Germline CDR1 is SGHVS and CDR2 is FNYEAQ. The germline V and J ends were trimmed by 4 bases and 1 base, with 13 bases remaining between them. The CDR3 nucleotides are TGTGCCAGCAGCTCACCGTACCAGAAGAACACTGAAGCTTTCTTT. Translating it yields CASSSPYQKNTEAFF.

This clonotype was seen only a few times. This CDR3 is CASSLVAGVGETQYF. In DNA form, the CDR3 reads TGTGCCAGCAGCTTAGTAGCGGGGGTTGGGGAGACCCAGTACTTC. This rearrangement joins TRBV7-6 to TRBJ2-5; 9 bases match TRBD2. CDR1 and CDR2 from the germline V gene are SGHVS and FNYEAQ. The CDR3 is made up of 15 amino acids. Trimming removed 1 base from V and 5 bases from J; junction bases left unmatched: 5.

The table lists this clonotype with many counts. The rearrangement links TRBV6-1 to TRBJ2-5; 13 bases match TRBD2. V trimming: 6 bases; J trimming: 5 bases; junction bases outside the gene matches: 6. Germline CDR1 reads MNHNS; CDR2 reads SASEGT. The CDR3 length is 15 residues. In nucleotides, the CDR3 is TGTGCCAGCAGCTGGACTAGCGGGGGCTATGAGACCCAGTACTTC. This translates into CASSWTSGGYETQYF.

In the case of this clonotype: The germline gene is not matched at one end of the junction; a read error may be the cause. The chain uses TRBV9 and TRBJ1-1, with 7 bases that match TRBD1. Germline V gene sequence: CDR1 SGDLS, CDR2 YYNGEE. This CDR3 comprises 14 residues. CDR3 sequence reads: CASSVAGQNTEAFF. CDR3 DNA sequence: TGTGCCAGCAGCGTAGCGGGACAGAACACGGAAGCTTTCTTT.

This clonotype was observed a few times. The chain couples TRBV4-2 to TRBJ2-7; maybe TRBD1 (5 bases). Trimming took 1 base from V and 5 from J, leaving 18 bases between them. Germline loops: CDR1 LGHNA, CDR2 YNFKEQ. CDR3 size: 16 residues. As DNA, the CDR3 is TGTGCCAGCAGCCAAGCTACCCCGCTTGGGGCCCACGAGCAGTACTTC. This codes for CASSQATPLGAHEQYF.

As concerns this clonotype: Compared with germline, one end of the junction differs, possibly owing to a read error. CDR3 protein: CASSSRTEETRYF. The CDR3 coding sequence is TGTGCCAGCAGCTCGCGGACGGAAGAGACCCGGTACTTC. V usage is TRBV7-6 and J usage is TRBJ2-5; D unresolved. Germline assignment: CDR1 SGHVS and CDR2 FNYEAQ. The CDR3 consists of 13 residues.

The chain couples TRBV14 to TRBJ1-1; TRBD1 might be the D (6 bases). The CDR3 runs 14 residues. Trimming pared 0 bases from V and 4 bases from J, leaving 9 bases between. From germline, CDR1 is SGHDN and CDR2 FVKESK. The CDR3 region has the DNA TGTGCCAGCAGCCAAGACCCCAGGGGCACTGAAGCTTTCTTT. This codes for CASSQDPRGTEAFF.